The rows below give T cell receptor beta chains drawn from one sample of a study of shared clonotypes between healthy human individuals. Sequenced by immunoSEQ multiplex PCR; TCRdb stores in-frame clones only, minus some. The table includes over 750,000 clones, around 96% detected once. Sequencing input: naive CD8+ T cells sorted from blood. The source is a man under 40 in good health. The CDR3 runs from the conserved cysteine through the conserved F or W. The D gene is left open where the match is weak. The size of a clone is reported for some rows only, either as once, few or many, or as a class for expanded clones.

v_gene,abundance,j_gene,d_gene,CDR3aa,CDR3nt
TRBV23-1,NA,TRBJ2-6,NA,CASSRLITQQSRANVLTF,TGCGCCAGCAGTCGATTAATTACGCAACAAAGTCGGGCCAACGTCCTGACTTTC
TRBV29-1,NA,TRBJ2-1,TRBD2,CSVILAAPGREQFF,TGCAGCGTTATTCTAGCGGCTCCGGGACGCGAGCAGTTCTTC
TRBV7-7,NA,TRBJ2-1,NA,CASSLGSGDRNEQFF,TGTGCTAGCAGCTTAGGGTCAGGGGATCGGAATGAGCAGTTCTTC
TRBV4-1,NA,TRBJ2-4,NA,CASSQGERGWAIQYF,TGCGCCAGCAGCCAAGGAGAGAGAGGGTGGGCCATTCAGTACTTC
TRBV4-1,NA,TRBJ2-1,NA,CASSQAGGGADEQFF,TGCGCCAGCAGCCAAGCTGGCGGAGGGGCGGATGAGCAGTTCTTC
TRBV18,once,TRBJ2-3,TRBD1,CASSPRPGQDPLGYTDTQYF,TGTGCCAGCTCACCTCGTCCGGGACAGGACCCCCTCGGCTACACAGATACGCAGTATTTT
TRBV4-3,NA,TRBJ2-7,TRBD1,CASSQAGTENEQYF,TGCGCCAGCAGCCAAGCCGGGACAGAAAACGAGCAGTACTTC
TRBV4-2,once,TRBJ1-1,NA,CASSQEGIGGATEAFF,TGTGCCAGCAGCCAAGAAGGAATCGGAGGGGCCACTGAAGCTTTCTTT
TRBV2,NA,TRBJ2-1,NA,CAIISYNEQFF,TGTGCCATCATATCCTACAATGAGCAGTTCTTC
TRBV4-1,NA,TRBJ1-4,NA,CASSQVGAGLATNEKLFF,TGCGCCAGCAGCCAAGTGGGGGCAGGGCTGGCAACTAATGAAAAACTGTTTTTT